A single sample is the source of the 10 T cell receptor beta chains below, sequenced in a study of blood T cells in healthy people across ages. For the second PCR, which ran for 7 to 11 cycles, a sample-barcoded 5' primer and a J-beta primer mix were used. TCRdb reprocessed the 5' RACE reads with MiXCR, giving one entry per CDR3 protein. The data contain 1,100,000 or so distinct CDR3 sequences, under 55% of them singletons. Sequencing input: blood. The source is a woman aged 55 to 70 in good health.

This clonotype was detected only a few times. CDR3 DNA: TGTGCCAGCAGTTCACCGAGCAGGGGGCACTATACCGGGGAGCTGTTTTTT. Its protein is CASSSPSRGHYTGELFF. V usage is TRBV28 and J usage is TRBJ2-2; 8 bases fit TRBD1. J lost 5 bases, V lost 4 bases, and 12 bases had no gene match. CDR1 MDHEN and CDR2 SYDVKM come from the germline V gene. The CDR3 is 17 residues long.

The genes are TRBV2 and TRBJ2-1; D is perhaps TRBD2 (6 bases). V lost 4 bases to trimming and J lost 9 bases, with 16 bases between them. The CDR3 consists of 14 residues. From germline, CDR1 is SNHLY and CDR2 FYNNEI. The CDR3 DNA is TGTGCCAGCAGTGTATTTTCCGGGAGTAGTGAGCAGTTCTTC. This translates into CASSVFSGSSEQFF.

V and J are TRBV5-6 and TRBJ1-2; D is uncertain. The CDR3 extends over 13 amino acids. V lost 5 bases and J lost 2, with 10 bases in between. CDR1 is SGHDT, CDR2 YYEEEE, per germline. The CDR3 loop reads CASRYWGNYGYTF. The CDR3 bases are TGTGCCAGCAGATACTGGGGAAACTATGGCTACACCTTC.

The chain carries TRBV20-1 and TRBJ2-1, with 13 bases that match TRBD2. Germline V gene sequence: CDR1 DFQATT, CDR2 SNEGSKA (reference sequence). J lost 7 bases, V lost 0 bases, and 9 bases had no gene match. The CDR3 length is 17 residues. CDR3: CSARDMGTSGTNNEQFF. Here the CDR3 DNA reads TGCAGTGCTAGAGATATGGGGACTAGCGGGACCAATAATGAGCAGTTCTTC.

With respect to this clonotype: This could be a read error, since a much larger clone is one nucleotide away. V is TRBV21-1 and J is TRBJ2-1; TRBD1 reflects the table's D call only, with no check against the DNA. Gene TRBJ2-7 matches the end of the DNA better, so the J call may be wrong. TRBV21-1 has pseudogene status. The CDR3 totals 15 residues. Written as DNA, the CDR3 is TGTGCCAGCAGCCAGGGGACAGGGATATGCAATGAGCAGTACTTC. It specifies CASSQGTGICNEQYF.

The chain recombines TRBV20-1 with TRBJ2-7; maybe TRBD1 (6 bases). This CDR3 contains 14 residues. Trimming left V 6 bases short and J 10 bases short, with 25 bases between. Germline values: CDR1 DFQATT, CDR2 SNEGSKA (reference sequence). CDR3 sequence reads: CSAENRVGQQAQYF. CDR3 coding DNA: TGCAGTGCCGAAAACAGGGTCGGCCAACAAGCCCAGTACTTC.

The chain is built from TRBV27 and TRBJ2-3, with D unclear. V was trimmed by 0 bases and J by 6 bases, leaving 7 bases between them. Germline-derived CDR1 and CDR2 are MNHEY and SMNVEV (reference sequence). This CDR3 has 13 amino acids. The CDR3 here is CASSLSKSDTQYF. CDR3 bases: TGTGCCAGCAGTTTATCTAAGTCGGATACGCAGTATTTT.

The V call is TRBV13, the J call TRBJ2-5; D is possibly TRBD2 (5 bases). The V end was cut by 6 bases, the J end by 5 bases, with 19 bases between. Germline V gene data show CDR1 as PRHDT and CDR2 as FYEKMQ (reference sequence). The CDR3 length is 15 residues. Here the CDR3 DNA reads TGTGCCAGCAGTCCCACGGACTTTAGAGGGGAGACCCAGTACTTC. Protein sequence: CASSPTDFRGETQYF. Based on the CDR3 plus reference TRBV13 and TRBJ2-5, the full variable domain is AAGVIQSPRHLIKEKRETATLKCYPIPRHDTVYWYQQGPGQDPQFLISFYEKMQSDKGSIPDRFSAQQFSDYHSELNMSSLELGDSALYFCASSPTDFRGETQYFGPGTRLLVL.

This clonotype was seen a few times. The chain is built from TRBV5-1 and TRBJ2-1; 14 bases fit TRBD2. Germline V lookup: CDR1 SGHRS, CDR2 YFSETQ. V was pared by 0 bases and J by 7 bases, with 3 bases of the junction left unmatched. There are 16 residues in the CDR3. CDR3 sequence: CASSLEGTSGSNEQFF. CDR3 sequence (DNA): TGCGCCAGCAGCTTGGAAGGGACTAGCGGGAGTAATGAGCAGTTCTTC.

This clonotype was picked up one time. The chain recombines TRBV12-3 or TRBV12-4 with TRBJ1-2; possibly TRBD1 for D (5 bases). V lost 5 bases, J lost 2 bases, and 9 bases lay in between. The CDR3 contains 13 residues. CDR3 sequence reads: CASSMGENYGYTF. The CDR3 DNA sequence: TGTGCCAGCAGTATGGGGGAGAACTATGGCTACACCTTC.